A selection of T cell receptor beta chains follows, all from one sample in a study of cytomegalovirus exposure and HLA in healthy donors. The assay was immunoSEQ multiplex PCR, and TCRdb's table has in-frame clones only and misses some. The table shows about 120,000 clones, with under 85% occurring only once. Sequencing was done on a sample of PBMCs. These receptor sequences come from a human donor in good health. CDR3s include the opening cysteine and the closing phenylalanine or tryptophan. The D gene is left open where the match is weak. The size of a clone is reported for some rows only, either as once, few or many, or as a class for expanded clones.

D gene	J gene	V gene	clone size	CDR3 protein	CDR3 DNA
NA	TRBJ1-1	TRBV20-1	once	CSARTGTEAFF	TGCAGTGCTAGAACAGGGACTGAAGCTTTCTTT
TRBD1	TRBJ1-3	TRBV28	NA	CASSHTTGGALTTIYF	TGTGCCAGCAGTCACACGACAGGGGGCGCGTTAACGACCATATATTTT
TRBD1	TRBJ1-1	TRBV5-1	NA	CASSPGGKNTEAFF	TGCGCCAGCAGTCCAGGGGGGAAGAACACTGAAGCTTTCTTT
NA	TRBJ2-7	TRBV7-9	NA	CSSSSEVLEQYF	TGTTCCAGCAGCTCAGAGGTGCTCGAGCAGTACTTC
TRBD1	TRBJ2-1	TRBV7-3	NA	CASSFDREPYNEQFF	TGTGCCAGCAGCTTCGACAGGGAACCCTACAATGAGCAGTTCTTC
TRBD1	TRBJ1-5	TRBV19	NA	CASSIETGFSNQPQHF	TGTGCCAGTAGTATAGAGACAGGGTTTAGCAATCAGCCCCAGCATTTT
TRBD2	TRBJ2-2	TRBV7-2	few	CASSLSSGGGELFF	TGTGCCAGCAGCTTATCATCGGGGGGTGGGGAGCTGTTTTTT
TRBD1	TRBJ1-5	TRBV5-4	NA	CASSLEPTGWNQPQHF	TGTGCCAGCAGCTTGGAGCCGACAGGGTGGAATCAGCCCCAGCATTTT
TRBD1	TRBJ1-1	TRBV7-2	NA	CALSDRGKAKTEAFF	TGTGCCTTGTCCGACAGGGGTAAGGCGAAGACTGAAGCTTTCTTT
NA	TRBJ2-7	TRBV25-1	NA	CASSEFRRGHEQYF	TGTGCCAGCAGTGAGTTCCGGAGGGGGCACGAGCAGTACTTC